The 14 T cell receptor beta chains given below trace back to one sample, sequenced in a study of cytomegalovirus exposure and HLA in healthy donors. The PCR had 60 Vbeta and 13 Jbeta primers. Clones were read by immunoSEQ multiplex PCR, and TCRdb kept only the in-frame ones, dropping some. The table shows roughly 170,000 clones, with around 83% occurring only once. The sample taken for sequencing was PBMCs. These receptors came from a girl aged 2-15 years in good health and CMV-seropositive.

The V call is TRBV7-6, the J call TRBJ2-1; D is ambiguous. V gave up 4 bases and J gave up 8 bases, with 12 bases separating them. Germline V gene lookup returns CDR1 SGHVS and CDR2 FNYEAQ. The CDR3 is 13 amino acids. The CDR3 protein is CASSSSPGYEQFF. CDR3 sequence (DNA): TGTGCCAGCAGCTCCTCCCCCGGGTATGAGCAGTTCTTC.

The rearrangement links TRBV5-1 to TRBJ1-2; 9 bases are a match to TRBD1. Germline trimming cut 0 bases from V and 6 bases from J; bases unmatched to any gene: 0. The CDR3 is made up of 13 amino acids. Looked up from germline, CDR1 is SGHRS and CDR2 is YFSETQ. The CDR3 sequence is CASSLGTGDGYTF. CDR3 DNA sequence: TGCGCCAGCAGCTTGGGGACAGGGGATGGCTACACCTTC.

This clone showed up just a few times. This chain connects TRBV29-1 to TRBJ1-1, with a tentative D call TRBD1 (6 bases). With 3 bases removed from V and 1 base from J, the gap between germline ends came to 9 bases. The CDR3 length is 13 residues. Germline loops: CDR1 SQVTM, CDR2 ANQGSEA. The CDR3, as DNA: TGCAGCGTTGAGGGACACCCGAACACTGAAGCTTTCTTT. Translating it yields CSVEGHPNTEAFF.

This chain's CDR3 is CASSDSPSSGNTIYF. In nucleotides, the CDR3 is TGTGCCAGTAGTGACAGTCCGAGCTCTGGAAACACCATATATTTT. The rearrangement links TRBV19 to TRBJ1-3, with a tentative D call TRBD1 (5 bases). The ends were cut back, 5 bases at V and 0 bases at J, with 11 bases in the middle. CDR1 and CDR2 (germline): LNHDA, SQIVND (reference sequence). CDR3 size: 15 residues.

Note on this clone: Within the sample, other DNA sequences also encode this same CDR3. CDR3 residues: CAISEPPGQGAYGYTF. The CDR3 DNA is TGTGCCATCAGTGAGCCCCCGGGACAGGGGGCCTATGGCTACACCTTC. The genes are TRBV10-3 and TRBJ1-2, with 12 bases aligning to TRBD1. Germline V lookup: CDR1 ENHRY, CDR2 SYGVKD. The CDR3 is made up of 16 amino acids. V gave up 2 bases and J gave up 4 bases; unmatched junction bases: 5.

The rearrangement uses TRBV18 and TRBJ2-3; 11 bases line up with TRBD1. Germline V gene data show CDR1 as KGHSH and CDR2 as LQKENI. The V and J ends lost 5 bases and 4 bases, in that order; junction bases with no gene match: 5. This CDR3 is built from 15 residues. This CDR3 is CASSSRTGGPDTQYF. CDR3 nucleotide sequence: TGTGCCAGCTCATCCCGGACAGGGGGCCCAGATACGCAGTATTTT. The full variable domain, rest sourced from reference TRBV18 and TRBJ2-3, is NAGVMQNPRHLVRRRGQEARLRCSPMKGHSHVYWYRQLPEEGLKFMVYLQKENIIDESGMPKERFSAEFPKEGPSILRIQQVVRGDSAAYFCASSSRTGGPDTQYFGPGTRLTVL.

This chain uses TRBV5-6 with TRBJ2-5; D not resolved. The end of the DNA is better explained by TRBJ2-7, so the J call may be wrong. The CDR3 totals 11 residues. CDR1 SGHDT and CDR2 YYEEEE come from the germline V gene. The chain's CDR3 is CASSRSYEQYF. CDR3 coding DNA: TGTGCCAGCAGCCGATCCTACGAGCAGTACTTC.

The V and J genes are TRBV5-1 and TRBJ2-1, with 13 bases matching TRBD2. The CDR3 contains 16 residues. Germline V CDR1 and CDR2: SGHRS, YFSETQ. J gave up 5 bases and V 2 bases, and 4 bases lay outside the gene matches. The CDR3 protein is CASSLLAGGTNNEQFF. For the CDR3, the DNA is TGCGCCAGCAGCTTACTAGCGGGAGGGACAAACAATGAGCAGTTCTTC.

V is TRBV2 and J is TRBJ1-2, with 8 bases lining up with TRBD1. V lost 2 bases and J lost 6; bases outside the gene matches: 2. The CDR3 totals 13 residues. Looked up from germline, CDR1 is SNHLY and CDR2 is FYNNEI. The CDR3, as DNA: TGTGCCAGCAGTGAACCAGGGGGCGATGGCTACACCTTC. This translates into CASSEPGGDGYTF.

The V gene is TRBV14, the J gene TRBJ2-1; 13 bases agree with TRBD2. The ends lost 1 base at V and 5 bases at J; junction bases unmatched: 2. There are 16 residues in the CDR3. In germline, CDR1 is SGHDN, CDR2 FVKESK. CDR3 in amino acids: CASSQGGTSGNNEQFF. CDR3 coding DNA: TGTGCCAGCAGCCAAGGAGGGACTAGCGGGAACAATGAGCAGTTCTTC. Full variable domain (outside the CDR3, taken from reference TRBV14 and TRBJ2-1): EAGVTQFPSHSVIEKGQTVTLRCDPISGHDNLYWYRRVMGKEIKFLLHFVKESKQDESGMPNNRFLAERTGGTYSTLKVQPAELEDSGVYFCASSQGGTSGNNEQFFGPGTRLTVL.

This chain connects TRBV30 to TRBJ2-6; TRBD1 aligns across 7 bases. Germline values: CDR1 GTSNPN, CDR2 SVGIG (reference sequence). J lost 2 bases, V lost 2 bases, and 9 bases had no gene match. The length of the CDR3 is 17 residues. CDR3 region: CAWSRDRVYTGANVLTF. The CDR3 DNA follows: TGTGCCTGGAGTAGAGACAGGGTCTATACTGGGGCCAACGTCCTGACTTTC.

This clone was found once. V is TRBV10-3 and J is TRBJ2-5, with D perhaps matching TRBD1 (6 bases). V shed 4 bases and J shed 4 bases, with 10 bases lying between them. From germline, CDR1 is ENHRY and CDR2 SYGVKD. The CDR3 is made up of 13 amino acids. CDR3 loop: CAISVGRGETQYF. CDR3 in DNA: TGTGCCATCAGTGTGGGCAGGGGAGAGACCCAGTACTTC.

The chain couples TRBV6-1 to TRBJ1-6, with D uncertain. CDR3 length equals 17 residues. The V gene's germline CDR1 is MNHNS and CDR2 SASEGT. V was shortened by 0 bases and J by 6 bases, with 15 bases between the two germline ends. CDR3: CASSEAHGVAGNSPLHF. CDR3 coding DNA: TGTGCCAGCAGTGAAGCGCATGGGGTCGCGGGTAATTCACCCCTCCACTTT.

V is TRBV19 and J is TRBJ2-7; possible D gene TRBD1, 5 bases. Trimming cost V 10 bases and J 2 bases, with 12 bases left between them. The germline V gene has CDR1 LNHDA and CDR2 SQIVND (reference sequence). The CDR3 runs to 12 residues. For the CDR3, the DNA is TGTGCCACAGGGCAGTTCACCTACGAGCAGTACTTC. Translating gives CATGQFTYEQYF.